This T cell receptor (beta chain) was identified in a study of T cell repertoires in cytomegalovirus infection. Study summary: A matching HLA type, together with CMV infection, was signaled by public TCR beta signatures.

This clonotype was seen at least ten times. Its specificity is not known. Study-level results: Ex vivo responses were dominated by HLA-C-restricted CMV-specific TCR beta clonotypes. Carriers of CMV and the relevant HLA type were discriminated by public TCR beta frequency.

V was clipped by 4 bases and J by 7 bases, with 5 bases between them. The germline V gene has CDR1 SGHTA and CDR2 FQGNSA. This CDR3 comprises 11 residues. TCRdb reanalysed the reads using MiXCR and keeps one entry per CDR3 protein. This table holds about 260,000 distinct CDR3 sequences, 9.1% found once. The sequence was obtained from a human donor in good health (CMV status not recorded). Some clones in this sample may be carry-over from other donors' samples. The source material was PBMCs. The chain links TRBV7-2 to TRBJ2-1; D remains ambiguous. This CDR3 is CASSSRNEQFF. CDR3 coding DNA: TGTGCCAGCAGCTCTCGTAATGAGCAGTTCTTC.